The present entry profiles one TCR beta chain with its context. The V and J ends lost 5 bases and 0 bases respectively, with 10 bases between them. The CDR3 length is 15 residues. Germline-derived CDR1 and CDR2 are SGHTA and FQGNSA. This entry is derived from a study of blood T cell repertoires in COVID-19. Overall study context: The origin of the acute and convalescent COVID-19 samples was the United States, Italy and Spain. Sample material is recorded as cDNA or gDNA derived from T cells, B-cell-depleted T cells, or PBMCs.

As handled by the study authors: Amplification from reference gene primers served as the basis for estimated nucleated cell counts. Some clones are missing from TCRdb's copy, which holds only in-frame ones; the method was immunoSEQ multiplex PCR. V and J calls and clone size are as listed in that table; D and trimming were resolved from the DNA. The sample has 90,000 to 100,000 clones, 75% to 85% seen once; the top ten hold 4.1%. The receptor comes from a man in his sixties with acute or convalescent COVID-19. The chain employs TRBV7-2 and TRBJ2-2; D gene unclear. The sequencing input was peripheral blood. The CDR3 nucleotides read TGTGCCAGCAGCGAGACACGTACGAACACCGGGGAGCTGTTTTTT. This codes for CASSETRTNTGELFF. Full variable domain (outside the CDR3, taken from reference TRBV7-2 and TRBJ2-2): GAGVSQSPSNKVTEKGKDVELRCDPISGHTALYWYRQSLGQGLEFLIYFQGNSAPDKSGLPSDRFSAERTGGSVSTLTIQRTQQEDSAVYLCASSETRTNTGELFFGEGSRLTVL.